What follows are 25 T cell receptor beta chains derived from one specimen sequenced in a study of cytomegalovirus exposure and HLA in healthy donors (dated by TCRdb to 2016 to 2017). Library prep was done by the immunoSEQ multiplex PCR assay. A mixture of 60 forward primers for TCR Vbeta segments and 13 reverse primers for TCR Jbeta segments was used in the multiplex PCR. Held by TCRdb, this immuneACCESS table contains in-frame sequences only and omits some clones. Under half of the omission traces to an unresolved V gene where checked; the cause of the rest is unknown. The sample contains roughly 130,000 clones, 65% to 90% of them found a single time. The top ten clones comprise about 0.7% of the sample. The specimen sequenced was PBMCs. These receptor sequences come from a man aged 18-30 years in good health and CMV-seronegative.

J is TRBJ2-5 and V is TRBV28; 12 positions match TRBD2. Germline CDR1 MDHEN, CDR2 SYDVKM. Trimming cost V 5 bases and J 2 bases; bases outside gene matches: 12. This CDR3 contains 18 residues. CDR3 nucleotide sequence: TGTGCCAGCAGTCTTATAGTGCTAGCGGGGGGGCTTCAAGAGACCCAGTACTTC. Translation: CASSLIVLAGGLQETQYF.

The genes are TRBV2 and TRBJ1-2; TRBD1 agrees at 7 bases. Per germline, CDR1 SNHLY and CDR2 FYNNEI. This CDR3 is built from 13 residues. V was clipped by 6 bases and J by 5 bases; unmatched bases: 6. Here the CDR3 DNA reads TGTGCCAGCAGGGGACAGCCCCTTTATGGCTACACCTTC. Translation: CASRGQPLYGYTF. The full variable domain, in which reference TRBV2 and TRBJ1-2 provide the parts outside the CDR3, is EPEVTQTPSHQVTQMGQEVILRCVPISNHLYFYWYRQILGQKVEFLVSFYNNEISEKSEIFDDQFSVERPDGSNFTLKIRSTKLEDSAMYFCASRGQPLYGYTFGSGTRLTVV.

The CDR3 region is CASSIAGETQYF. The CDR3 bases are TGTGCCAGTAGTATAGCGGGGGAGACCCAGTACTTC. J is TRBJ2-5 and V is TRBV19; a weak D match, TRBD2 (5 bases). The CDR3 sequence is 12 residues long. The V gene lost 1 base and the J gene lost 5 bases, with 5 bases spanning the gap. Germline V gene sequence: CDR1 LNHDA, CDR2 SQIVND (reference sequence).

This clone was counted between two and nine times. The gene calls are TRBV6-5 and TRBJ1-2, with a weak D call TRBD1 (6 bases). V was cut by 10 bases and J by 4 bases, with 10 bases left in between. Germline V CDR1 and CDR2: MNHEY, SVGAGI. The CDR3 has 11 residues. The CDR3: CATTDSYGYTF. As DNA, the CDR3 is TGTGCCACCACGGACAGCTATGGCTACACCTTC.

V and J are TRBV7-2 and TRBJ1-5, with 8 bases identical to TRBD1. The CDR3 totals 16 residues. V was pared by 1 base and J by 11 bases, with 13 bases of the junction left unmatched. Per the germline V gene, CDR1 is SGHTA and CDR2 is FQGNSA. For the CDR3, the DNA is TGTGCCAGCAGCTTAGGTCTCGACAGGGGCCCGCGATCCCAGCATTTT. It translates to CASSLGLDRGPRSQHF.

The genes are TRBV6-4 and TRBJ2-5, with D maybe TRBD2 (6 bases). Trimming pared 3 bases from V and 1 base from J, leaving 9 bases between. The CDR3 sequence is 14 residues long. From germline, CDR1 is MRHNA and CDR2 SNTAGT. The CDR3: CASSENGGQETQYF. The CDR3 DNA follows: TGTGCCAGCAGTGAGAACGGGGGCCAAGAGACCCAGTACTTC.

This clone was seen only once. The gene calls are TRBV19 and TRBJ2-7; perhaps TRBD1 as D (6 bases). This CDR3 region has 12 residues. In germline, CDR1 is LNHDA, CDR2 SQIVND (reference sequence). Trimming removed 8 bases at V and 3 bases at J, with 11 bases between. As DNA, the CDR3 is TGTGCCAGTGCAGGGGTCGGCTACGAGCAGTACTTC. Protein: CASAGVGYEQYF.

This chain joins TRBV5-4 and TRBJ2-5, with D possibly TRBD2 on 6 matching bases. This CDR3 spans 14 amino acids. Germline-derived CDR1 and CDR2 are SGHNT and YYREEE (reference sequence). The V and J ends lost 0 bases and 5 bases respectively, with 11 bases between them. This CDR3 reads CASSLEASEETQYF. The CDR3 coding sequence is TGTGCCAGCAGCTTGGAGGCTAGCGAGGAGACCCAGTACTTC.

The chain carries TRBV20-1 and TRBJ1-2; weak D call: TRBD1 (5 bases). CDR1 and CDR2 from the germline V gene are DFQATT and SNEGSKA (reference sequence). V was trimmed by 5 bases and J by 8 bases, leaving 12 bases between them. The CDR3 is 11 amino acids. The CDR3 loop reads CSARQGRGYTF. The CDR3 DNA reads as TGCAGTGCTCGGCAGGGAAGGGGCTACACCTTC.

V is TRBV28 and J is TRBJ2-1; no definite D call. The germline gives CDR1 MDHEN, CDR2 SYDVKM. The ends were cut back, 3 bases at V and 4 bases at J, with 7 bases in the middle. CDR3 length: 13 residues. The CDR3 reads CASSFIRYNEQFF. CDR3 bases: TGTGCCAGCAGTTTCATCCGGTACAATGAGCAGTTCTTC. Full variable domain (remainder filled in from reference TRBV28 and TRBJ2-1): DVKVTQSSRYLVKRTGEKVFLECVQDMDHENMFWYRQDPGLGLRLIYFSYDVKMKEKGDIPEGYSVSREKKERFSLILESASTNQTSMYLCASSFIRYNEQFFGPGTRLTVL.

The rearrangement links TRBV7-9 to TRBJ1-4; the D is unclear. CDR1 SEHNR and CDR2 FQNEAQ come from the germline V gene (reference sequence). This CDR3 region has 15 residues. Trimming left V 1 base short and J 8 bases short, with 14 bases between. The CDR3 sequence: CASSLEAGGGEKLFF. In DNA form, the CDR3 reads TGTGCCAGCAGCTTAGAAGCGGGTGGTGGGGAAAAACTGTTTTTT.

V is TRBV11-2 and J is TRBJ1-2, with D perhaps matching TRBD1 (5 bases). Germline V gives CDR1 SGHAT, CDR2 FQNNGV. Trimming shortened V by 1 base and J by 5 bases, and 17 bases separated the two germline ends. The CDR3 extends over 16 amino acids. CDR3 sequence: CASSLGSGHPVYGYTF. CDR3 sequence (DNA): TGTGCCAGCAGCTTAGGGTCTGGACACCCAGTTTATGGCTACACCTTC. Full variable domain (outside the CDR3, taken from reference TRBV11-2 and TRBJ1-2): EAGVAQSPRYKIIEKRQSVAFWCNPISGHATLYWYQQILGQGPKLLIQFQNNGVVDDSQLPKDRFSAERLKGVDSTLKIQPAKLEDSAVYLCASSLGSGHPVYGYTFGSGTRLTVV.

In this sample, this clone turned up a few times. The V gene is TRBV19, the J gene TRBJ2-5; 7 bases are shared with TRBD2. The germline CDR1 and CDR2 sequences are LNHDA and SQIVND (reference sequence). With V trimmed by 6 bases and J by 5 bases, 12 bases remained unmatched. The CDR3 runs to 15 residues. The CDR3 region has the DNA TGTGCCAGTAGGGGACGGGGAGGGGTGGATGAGACCCAGTACTTC. Its protein product is CASRGRGGVDETQYF.

V usage is TRBV28 and J usage is TRBJ1-5; D is undetermined. The V and J ends lost 2 bases and 2 bases respectively, with 10 bases between them. This CDR3 comprises 15 residues. Germline CDR1 and CDR2: MDHEN and SYDVKM. The CDR3: CASSLQELGNQPQHF. As DNA, the CDR3 is TGTGCCAGCAGTTTACAGGAATTGGGCAATCAGCCCCAGCATTTT.

The genes are TRBV7-9 and TRBJ1-5; D is ambiguous. V gave up 5 bases and J gave up 0 bases, with 8 bases separating them. The CDR3 is 14 amino acids. The V gene's germline CDR1 is SEHNR and CDR2 FQNEAQ (reference sequence). The CDR3 spells CASSPGSSNQPQHF. The CDR3, as DNA: TGTGCCAGCAGCCCCGGGAGTAGCAATCAGCCCCAGCATTTT.

This clone came up a few times. The chain is built from TRBV15 and TRBJ1-5, with D unresolved. This CDR3 comprises 10 residues. Germline V gene sequence: CDR1 LNHNV, CDR2 YYDKDF (reference sequence). V was cut by 7 bases and J by 9 bases, with 7 bases left in between. The CDR3 sequence is CATNVRPQHF. The CDR3 region has the DNA TGTGCCACCAACGTTAGGCCCCAGCATTTT.

The chain carries TRBV25-1 and TRBJ2-3; 7 bases are a match to TRBD2. This CDR3 comprises 13 residues. J was trimmed by 3 bases and V by 7 bases; bases with no gene match: 4. Germline lookup yields CDR1 MGHDK and CDR2 SYGVNS. The CDR3 is CASNQGGTDTQYF. As DNA, the CDR3 is TGTGCCAGCAATCAGGGAGGGACAGATACGCAGTATTTT.

Only a few counts were recorded for this clone. The J gene is TRBJ1-1, the V gene TRBV6-5, with TRBD1 as a possible D gene (6 bases). CDR3 length: 15 amino acids. Between the trimmed V and J ends, which lost 0 bases and 4 bases, there was a span of 12 bases. Germline CDR1 MNHEY, CDR2 SVGAGI. In DNA, the CDR3 is TGTGCCAGCAGTTACTCGGGGGGGCACCTCACTGAAGCTTTCTTT. Translation gives CASSYSGGHLTEAFF.

The CDR3 nucleotides are TGCAGCGAACGGACGGATCAGGGGACCCAGTACTTC. Protein: CSERTDQGTQYF. The chain is built from TRBV29-1 and TRBJ2-5, with D perhaps TRBD1 (5 bases). V was pared by 7 bases and J by 7 bases, with 16 bases between. Germline V CDR1 and CDR2: SQVTM, ANQGSEA. CDR3 length: 12 residues.

V and J are TRBV19 and TRBJ2-1; 8 bases align to TRBD1. Germline CDR1 LNHDA, CDR2 SQIVND (reference sequence). J gave up 5 bases and V 4 bases, and 10 bases lay outside the gene matches. CDR3 length equals 16 residues. CDR3: CASSSGQGKGDNEQFF. For the CDR3, the DNA is TGTGCCAGTAGTAGCGGACAGGGTAAGGGGGACAATGAGCAGTTCTTC.

This chain connects TRBV18 to TRBJ1-2; D is possibly TRBD1 (6 bases). The V end lost 8 bases, the J end lost 4 bases, and 20 bases lay between the germline ends. CDR1 is KGHSH, CDR2 LQKENI, per germline. The CDR3 totals 15 residues. DNA of the CDR3: TGTGCCAGCACCCTGACAGGCTCCATCCTCTATGGCTACACCTTC. This gives the protein CASTLTGSILYGYTF.

This chain links TRBV7-6 with TRBJ1-4; D is unresolved. This CDR3 has 17 residues. V lost 5 bases, J lost 0 bases, and 16 bases lay in between. The germline V gene has CDR1 SGHVS and CDR2 FNYEAQ. This CDR3 reads CASSPGRVTTTNEKLFF. The CDR3 nucleotides are TGTGCCAGCAGCCCCGGGAGAGTCACAACAACTAATGAAAAACTGTTTTTT.

The chain links TRBV15 to TRBJ2-5; perhaps TRBD1 as D (5 bases). The closer fit of TRBJ2-7 to the DNA end suggests the J call may be wrong. Germline lookup yields CDR1 LNHNV and CDR2 YYDKDF (reference sequence). The CDR3 runs to 13 residues. The CDR3 is CATSRQGTYEQYF. The CDR3 DNA is TGTGCCACCAGCAGGCAGGGAACCTACGAGCAGTACTTC.

This rearrangement joins TRBV7-9 to TRBJ2-1; 8 bases map to TRBD1. V shed 6 bases, J shed 2 bases, and the junction held 12 bases outside the gene matches. Germline CDR1 SEHNR, CDR2 FQNEAQ (reference sequence). The CDR3 contains 17 residues. The CDR3 here is CASRPIRGPTPYNEQFF. In DNA form, the CDR3 reads TGTGCCAGCAGACCAATCAGGGGGCCCACTCCCTACAATGAGCAGTTCTTC.

This rearrangement joins TRBV30 to TRBJ1-2, with 8 bases matching TRBD1. With 5 bases clipped from V and 8 bases from J, the junction kept 1 base outside the gene matches. Germline CDR1 GTSNPN, CDR2 SVGIG (reference sequence). The CDR3 sequence is 10 residues long. The CDR3 loop reads CAWDRGGYTF. The CDR3 DNA reads as TGTGCCTGGGACAGGGGAGGCTACACCTTC.